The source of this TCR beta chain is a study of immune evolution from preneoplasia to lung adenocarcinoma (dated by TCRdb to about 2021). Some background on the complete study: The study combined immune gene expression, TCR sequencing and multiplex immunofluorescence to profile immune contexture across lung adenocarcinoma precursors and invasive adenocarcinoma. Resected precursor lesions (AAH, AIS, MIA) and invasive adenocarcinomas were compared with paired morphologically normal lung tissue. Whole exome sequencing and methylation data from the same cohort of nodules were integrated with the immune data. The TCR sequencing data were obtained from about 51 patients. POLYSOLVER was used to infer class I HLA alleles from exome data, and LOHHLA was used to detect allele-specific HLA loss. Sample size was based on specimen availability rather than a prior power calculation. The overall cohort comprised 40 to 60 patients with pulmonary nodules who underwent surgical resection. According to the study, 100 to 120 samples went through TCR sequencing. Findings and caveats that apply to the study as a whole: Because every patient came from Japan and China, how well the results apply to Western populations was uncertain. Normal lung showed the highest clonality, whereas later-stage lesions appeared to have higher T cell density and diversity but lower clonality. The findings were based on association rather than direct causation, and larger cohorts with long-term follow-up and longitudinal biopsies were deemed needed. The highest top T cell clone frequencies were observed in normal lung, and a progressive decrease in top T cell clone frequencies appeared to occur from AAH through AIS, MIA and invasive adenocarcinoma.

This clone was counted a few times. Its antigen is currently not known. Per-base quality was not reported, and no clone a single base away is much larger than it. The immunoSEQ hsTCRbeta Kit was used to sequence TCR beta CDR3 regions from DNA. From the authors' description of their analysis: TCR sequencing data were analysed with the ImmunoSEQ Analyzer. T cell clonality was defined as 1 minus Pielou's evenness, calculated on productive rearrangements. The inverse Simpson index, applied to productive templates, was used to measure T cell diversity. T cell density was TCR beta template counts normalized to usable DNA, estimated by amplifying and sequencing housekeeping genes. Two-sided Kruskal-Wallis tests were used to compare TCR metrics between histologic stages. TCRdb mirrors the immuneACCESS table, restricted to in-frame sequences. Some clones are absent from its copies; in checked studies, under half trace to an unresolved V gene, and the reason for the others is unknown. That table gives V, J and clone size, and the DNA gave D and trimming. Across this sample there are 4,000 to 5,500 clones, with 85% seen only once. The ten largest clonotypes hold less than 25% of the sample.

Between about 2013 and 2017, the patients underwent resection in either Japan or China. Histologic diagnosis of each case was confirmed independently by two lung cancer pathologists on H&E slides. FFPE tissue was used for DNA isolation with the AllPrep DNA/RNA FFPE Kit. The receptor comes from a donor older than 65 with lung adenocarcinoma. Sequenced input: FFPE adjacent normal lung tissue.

The nucleotides are TGTGCCAGCAGCCCCCTGACTAGCGGGGGAGTTGGGGCCCAGTACTTC. Translated, this is CASSPLTSGGVGAQYF. In this chain, TRBV7-8 is recombined with TRBJ2-5; TRBD2 agrees with 12 junctional bases. From cysteine to phenylalanine, the CDR3 is 16 amino acids long. The sequence is cut down to CDR3 DNA, 48 bases in frame from base 1. Here V drops 5 bases and J drops 9 bases, and the junction holds 13 bases not matched to any gene. The CDR1 and CDR2 encoded by the germline V gene are SGHVS and FQNEAQ.